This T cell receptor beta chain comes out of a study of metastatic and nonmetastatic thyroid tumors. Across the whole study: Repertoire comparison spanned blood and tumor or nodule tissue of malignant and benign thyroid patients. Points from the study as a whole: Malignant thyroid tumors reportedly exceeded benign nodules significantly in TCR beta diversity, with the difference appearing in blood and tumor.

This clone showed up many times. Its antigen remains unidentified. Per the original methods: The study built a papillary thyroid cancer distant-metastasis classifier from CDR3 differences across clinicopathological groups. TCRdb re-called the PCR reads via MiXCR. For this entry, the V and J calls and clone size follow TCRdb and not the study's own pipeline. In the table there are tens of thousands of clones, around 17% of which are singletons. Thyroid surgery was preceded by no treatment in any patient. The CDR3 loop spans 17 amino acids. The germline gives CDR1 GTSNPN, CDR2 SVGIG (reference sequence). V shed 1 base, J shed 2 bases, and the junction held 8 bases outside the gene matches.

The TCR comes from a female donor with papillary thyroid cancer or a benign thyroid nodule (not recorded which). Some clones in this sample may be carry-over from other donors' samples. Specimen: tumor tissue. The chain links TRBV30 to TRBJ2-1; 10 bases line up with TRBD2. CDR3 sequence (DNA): TGTGCCTGGAGTGGAGTAGGTAGCGGGAGGCCCTACAATGAGCAGTTCTTC. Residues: CAWSGVGSGRPYNEQFF.